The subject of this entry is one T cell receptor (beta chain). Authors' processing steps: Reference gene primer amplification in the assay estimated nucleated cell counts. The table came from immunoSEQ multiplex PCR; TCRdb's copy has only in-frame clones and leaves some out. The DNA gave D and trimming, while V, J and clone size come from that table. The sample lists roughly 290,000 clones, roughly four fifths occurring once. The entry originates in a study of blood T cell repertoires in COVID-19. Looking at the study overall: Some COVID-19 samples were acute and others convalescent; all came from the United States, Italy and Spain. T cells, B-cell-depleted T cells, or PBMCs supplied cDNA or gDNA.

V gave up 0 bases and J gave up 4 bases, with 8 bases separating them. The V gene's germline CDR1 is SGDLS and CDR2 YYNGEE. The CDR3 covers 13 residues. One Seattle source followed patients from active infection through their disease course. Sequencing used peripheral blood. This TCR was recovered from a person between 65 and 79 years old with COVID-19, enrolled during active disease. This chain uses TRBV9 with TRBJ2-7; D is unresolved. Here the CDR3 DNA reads TGTGCCAGCAGCGTAGGAGGTAGTTACGAGCAGTACTTC. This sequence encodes CASSVGGSYEQYF.